These 28 T cell receptor beta chains came from one sample sequenced in a study of blood T cell repertoires in COVID-19. Method: immunoSEQ multiplex PCR; TCRdb's copy keeps in-frame clones and lacks some. Found here are 350,000 or so clones, nearly 90% of them singletons; the top ten hold about 7%. Sequenced sample: peripheral blood. These receptors were collected from a man younger than 30 with active or convalescent COVID-19.

This chain connects TRBV9 to TRBJ2-7, with 7 bases lining up with TRBD1. CDR1 is SGDLS and CDR2 is YYNGEE in the germline V gene. This CDR3 has 15 residues. The junction had 6 bases not matched to a gene; V was cut back by 3 bases and J by 0 bases. The CDR3 here is CASSGDSDSSYEQYF. Here the CDR3 DNA reads TGTGCCAGCAGCGGGGACAGTGATAGCTCCTACGAGCAGTACTTC.

A single count supports this clone. This chain connects TRBV28 to TRBJ2-1; D gene unclear. The CDR3 consists of 14 residues. Germline CDR1 reads MDHEN; CDR2 reads SYDVKM. Trimming took off 5 bases at V and 0 bases at J, with 8 bases between the two ends. The CDR3 here is CASSPPRSYNEQFF. In DNA form, the CDR3 reads TGTGCCAGCAGTCCCCCCCGCTCCTACAATGAGCAGTTCTTC.

This clone was picked up one time. This sequence joins TRBV4-3 and TRBJ1-2, with TRBD1 matching 7 bases. Trimming at V came to 2 bases and at J to 10 bases, leaving 13 bases not matched to a gene. Looked up from germline, CDR1 is LGHNA and CDR2 is YSLEER. The CDR3 sequence is 15 residues long. CDR3 in DNA: TGCGCCAGCAGCCAAAAACAGGGGACCTCTTTTGACTACACCTTC. It encodes CASSQKQGTSFDYTF.

The CDR3, as DNA: TGTGCCAGCAGCTGGGGGGAAGACAATGAGCAGTTCTTC. Translation gives CASSWGEDNEQFF. The chain links TRBV4-2 to TRBJ2-1; D is possibly TRBD2 (6 bases). CDR1 and CDR2 (germline): LGHNA, YNFKEQ. Trimming shortened V by 5 bases and J by 5 bases, and 10 bases separated the two germline ends. The CDR3 totals 13 residues.

This clone came up once. V gene TRBV3-1 (or the pseudogene TRBV3-2) combines with J gene TRBJ2-7; D unresolved. Germline assignment: CDR1 LGHDT and CDR2 YNNKEL (reference sequence). CDR3 length: 12 residues. The ends were cut back, 10 bases at V and 0 bases at J, with 10 bases in the middle. The CDR3 DNA sequence: TGTGCCACGCGGTCCTACTCCTACGAGCAGTACTTC. It yields the protein CATRSYSYEQYF.

There are a few counts of this clone. The V and J genes are TRBV7-9 and TRBJ1-6, with 7 bases aligning to TRBD1. CDR1 and CDR2 (germline): SEHNR, FQNEAQ (reference sequence). The V gene end was trimmed by 3 bases and the J gene end by 9 bases; junction bases not matched to a gene: 11. The CDR3 is 16 residues long. The CDR3 spells CASSFRRGTVGSPLHF. CDR3 DNA sequence: TGTGCCAGCAGCTTCCGGAGAGGGACAGTAGGTTCACCCCTCCACTTT. The whole variable domain, filled in from reference TRBV7-9 and TRBJ1-6, reads DTGVSQNPRHKITKRGQNVTFRCDPISEHNRLYWYRQTLGQGPEFLTYFQNEAQLEKSRLLSDRFSAERPKGSFSTLEIQRTEQGDSAMYLCASSFRRGTVGSPLHFGNGTRLTVT.

The rearrangement links TRBV4-1 to TRBJ1-2, with TRBD1 as a possible D gene (6 bases). Per the germline V gene, CDR1 is MGHRA and CDR2 is YSYEKL. Trimming left V 1 base short and J 3 bases short, with 9 bases between. The CDR3 spans 14 residues. Written as DNA, the CDR3 is TGCGCCAGCAGCCAAGGGGCAGGGGACTATGGCTACACCTTC. Protein sequence: CASSQGAGDYGYTF.

The gene calls are TRBV29-1 and TRBJ1-1, with D possibly TRBD1 on 5 matching bases. V was trimmed by 4 bases and J by 4 bases, leaving 13 bases between them. The CDR3 has 13 residues. CDR1 SQVTM and CDR2 ANQGSEA come from the germline V gene. CDR3 sequence (DNA): TGCAGCGTTGGCAGGGAGGTAGGCACTGAAGCTTTCTTT. It encodes CSVGREVGTEAFF.

The CDR3 spells CAKTGANEKLFF. The DNA of the CDR3 is TGTGCCAAGACCGGAGCTAATGAAAAACTGTTTTTT. V and J are TRBV28 and TRBJ1-4; D unclear. The CDR3 is 12 amino acids. Germline CDR1 and CDR2: MDHEN and SYDVKM. V lost 10 bases, J lost 3 bases, and 9 bases lay in between.

The chain is built from TRBV4-3 and TRBJ1-4; 8 nucleotides line up with TRBD1. This CDR3 comprises 15 residues. Losses at the gene ends were 4 bases for V and 4 bases for J; bases not matched to a gene: 5. Germline CDR1 is LGHNA and CDR2 is YSLEER. CDR3 loop: CASSRQDRVNEKLFF. In DNA form, the CDR3 reads TGCGCCAGCAGCCGGCAGGACAGGGTTAATGAAAAACTGTTTTTT.

This clone was counted a single time. The chain has TRBV7-3 and TRBJ2-2; D gene unclear. Germline assignment: CDR1 SGHTA and CDR2 FQGTGA. With 4 bases removed from V and 0 bases from J, the gap between germline ends came to 6 bases. The CDR3 is 14 residues long. As DNA, the CDR3 is TGTGCCAGCAGCTCGGCGGCGAACACCGGGGAGCTGTTTTTT. This translates into CASSSAANTGELFF.

Comments on this clone: Other DNA variants within this sample encode the same CDR3. The genes are TRBV30 and TRBJ1-1; D is ambiguous. Trimming left V 0 bases short and J 1 base short, with 6 bases between. Germline lookup yields CDR1 GTSNPN and CDR2 SVGIG (reference sequence). This CDR3 is 13 amino acids long. The CDR3 DNA reads as TGTGCCTGGAGTGTCCGGGGGAACACTGAAGCTTTCTTT. It is translated as CAWSVRGNTEAFF. The entire variable domain, with the rest obtained from reference TRBV30 and TRBJ1-1, is as follows: SQTIHQWPATLVQPVGSPLSLECTVEGTSNPNLYWYRQAAGRGLQLLFYSVGIGQISSEVPQNLSASRPQDRQFILSSKKLLLSDSGFYLCAWSVRGNTEAFFGQGTRLTVV.

At least ten counts were recorded for this clone. The chain joins TRBV6-1 to TRBJ1-1; 11 positions match TRBD1. The CDR3 covers 15 residues. Trimming cost V 2 bases and J 7 bases; bases outside gene matches: 6. Per germline, CDR1 MNHNS and CDR2 SASEGT. The CDR3 DNA is TGTGCCAGCAGTGAACCGGGGACAGGGGGTTTTGAAGCTTTCTTT. It translates to CASSEPGTGGFEAFF.

This clone has a single count. The rearrangement joins TRBV11-2 to TRBJ1-1; 7 nucleotides align to TRBD1. This CDR3 comprises 17 residues. V was clipped by 2 bases and J by 5 bases; unmatched bases: 14. Germline V lookup: CDR1 SGHAT, CDR2 FQNNGV. The CDR3 loop reads CASSLRGTWTGATEAFF. The CDR3 DNA follows: TGTGCCAGCAGCTTAAGGGGGACGTGGACAGGAGCAACTGAAGCTTTCTTT.

This clone was observed a handful of times. The chain has TRBV2 and TRBJ1-6; D gene unclear. Trimming stripped 3 bases from V and 9 bases from J, with 9 bases between. Germline V lookup: CDR1 SNHLY, CDR2 FYNNEI. CDR3 length: 13 residues. The CDR3 loop reads CASSDRFGSPLHF. The CDR3 nucleotides are TGTGCCAGCAGTGACAGGTTTGGTTCACCCCTCCACTTT.

The chain uses TRBV15 and TRBJ1-2; TRBD1 agrees at 9 bases. Trimming cost V 8 bases and J 8 bases; bases outside gene matches: 12. This CDR3 spans 14 amino acids. Germline V lookup: CDR1 LNHNV, CDR2 YYDKDF (reference sequence). The CDR3 DNA reads as TGTGCCACCGGGTATGGGGACAGGGATTCGGGCTACACCTTC. Its translation is CATGYGDRDSGYTF.

This clone was picked up a small number of times. This chain connects TRBV28 to TRBJ2-3, with 9 bases matching TRBD2. The CDR3 extends over 13 amino acids. V dropped 10 bases and J dropped 3; count of bases not matched to a gene: 5. Germline V gives CDR1 MDHEN, CDR2 SYDVKM. CDR3 in DNA: TGTGCCATCCGAGCGGGGGGAACAGATACGCAGTATTTT. Amino acid sequence: CAIRAGGTDTQYF.

CDR3 DNA sequence: TGCGCCAGCAGCTTGGGCGTTTCGAGCTCTGGAAACACCATATATTTT. This gives the protein CASSLGVSSSGNTIYF. The rearrangement joins TRBV5-1 to TRBJ1-3, with D uncertain. The V end was cut by 0 bases, the J end by 0 bases, with 10 bases between. Germline V gives CDR1 SGHRS, CDR2 YFSETQ. The CDR3 spans 16 residues.

V and J are TRBV27 and TRBJ1-5; 7 bases are a match to TRBD1. V dropped 5 bases and J dropped 7; count of bases not matched to a gene: 8. The CDR3 is 14 amino acids. Germline assignment: CDR1 MNHEY and CDR2 SMNVEV (reference sequence). CDR3: CASSPGQGDQPQHF. The CDR3, as DNA: TGTGCCAGCAGTCCCGGTCAGGGGGACCAGCCCCAGCATTTT.

This rearrangement joins TRBV28 to TRBJ1-2; D gene ambiguous. Germline-derived CDR1 and CDR2 are MDHEN and SYDVKM. V dropped 9 bases and J dropped 8 bases, with 25 bases sitting between them. The CDR3 has 15 amino acids. The DNA for the CDR3 is TGTGCCAGTGGTCGTTTGTGGTCGCCCGCTGAGGGCTACACCTTC. It translates to CASGRLWSPAEGYTF.

A word on this clone: The same CDR3 is also encoded by other DNA sequences in this sample. The chain joins TRBV5-4 to TRBJ2-3; D is undetermined. Germline V lookup: CDR1 SGHNT, CDR2 YYREEE (reference sequence). V was pared by 0 bases and J by 1 base, with 3 bases between. The CDR3 extends over 13 amino acids. The CDR3 DNA reads TGTGCCAGCAGCTTGGCTGGCACAGATACGCAGTATTTT. Translated, it gives CASSLAGTDTQYF.

The rearrangement joins TRBV2 to TRBJ1-5, with 8 bases that match TRBD1. The V gene end was trimmed by 6 bases and the J gene end by 5 bases; junction bases not matched to a gene: 6. The CDR3 extends over 14 amino acids. Germline assignment: CDR1 SNHLY and CDR2 FYNNEI. The DNA for the CDR3 is TGTGCCAGCAGCGGACAGGGTTCGTATCAGCCCCAGCATTTT. It codes for CASSGQGSYQPQHF.

The rearrangement uses TRBV5-6 and TRBJ1-2, with D perhaps matching TRBD1 (5 bases). Germline V gene data show CDR1 as SGHDT and CDR2 as YYEEEE. This CDR3 has 14 amino acids. V was shortened by 1 base and J by 5 bases, with 12 bases between the two germline ends. The DNA for the CDR3 is TGTGCCAGCAGCTTGCTGACAGAATCATATGGCTACACCTTC. Translation gives CASSLLTESYGYTF.

The chain employs TRBV27 and TRBJ1-6; D gene ambiguous. Looked up from germline, CDR1 is MNHEY and CDR2 is SMNVEV (reference sequence). V was pared by 6 bases and J by 7 bases, with 10 bases between. The CDR3 is 13 amino acids. The CDR3 here is CASSRGLNSPLHF. CDR3 coding DNA: TGTGCCAGCAGCCGGGGTCTCAATTCACCCCTCCACTTT.

The CDR3 is CASSLLGTDEQYF. In DNA form, the CDR3 reads TGTGCCAGCAGCTTACTAGGGACAGACGAGCAGTACTTC. The rearrangement links TRBV7-9 to TRBJ2-7; 7 nucleotides align to TRBD1. Per germline, CDR1 SEHNR and CDR2 FQNEAQ (reference sequence). This CDR3 has 13 residues. The V segment lost 2 bases and the J segment 5 bases; nucleotides outside the gene matches: 3.

This clone appeared a single time. The chain employs TRBV18 and TRBJ2-2; 12 bases line up with TRBD1. V trimming: 0 bases; J trimming: 6 bases; junction bases outside the gene matches: 5. Germline CDR1 and CDR2: KGHSH and LQKENI. The CDR3 has 17 residues. For the CDR3, the DNA is TGTGCCAGCTCACCACCGGGACAGGGGGCCATAGCCGGGGAGCTGTTTTTT. Translating it yields CASSPPGQGAIAGELFF.

This sequence joins TRBV2 and TRBJ2-7; 9 bases agree with TRBD1. Unmatched junction bases numbered 14, after V lost 9 bases and J lost 2 bases. The CDR3 covers 16 residues. Germline V gene lookup returns CDR1 SNHLY and CDR2 FYNNEI. DNA for the CDR3: TGTGCCAGTGGGGCACCGGGACAGGGCCCTACCTACGAGCAGTACTTC. Protein: CASGAPGQGPTYEQYF.

The rearrangement links TRBV27 to TRBJ2-1; possible D gene TRBD1, 5 bases. V was trimmed by 0 bases and J by 6 bases, leaving 9 bases between them. Germline V gives CDR1 MNHEY, CDR2 SMNVEV (reference sequence). This CDR3 is built from 14 residues. The CDR3 is CASSLSRQPNEQFF. CDR3 sequence (DNA): TGTGCCAGCAGTTTATCGCGACAGCCCAATGAGCAGTTCTTC.